These T cell receptor beta chains were read from a single sample in a study of cytomegalovirus exposure and HLA in healthy donors. Some clones are missing from TCRdb's copy, which holds only in-frame ones; the method was immunoSEQ multiplex PCR. Among approximately 110,000 clones listed, roughly 71% were seen once. Specimen: PBMCs. Source of these receptors: a woman in her sixties or seventies in good health and CMV-seropositive. CDR3s include the opening cysteine and the closing phenylalanine or tryptophan. Fields, in order: D gene, clone size, J gene, V gene, CDR3 protein, CDR3 DNA. A D gene is named only where the DNA matches it firmly. Expanded clones are given a class, and other clones once, few, many or no size at all.

>TRBD1|.|TRBJ1-5|TRBV2
CASSGDRALNQPQHF
TGTGCCAGCAGTGGGGACAGGGCCCTCAATCAGCCCCAGCATTTT
>TRBD1|.|TRBJ2-7|TRBV7-2
CASSLGDRFFYEQYF
TGTGCCAGCAGCTTAGGGGACAGGTTCTTCTACGAGCAGTACTTC
>TRBD2|.|TRBJ2-5|TRBV14
CASSPVGGIGIQETQYF
TGTGCCAGCAGCCCCGTCGGGGGGATCGGAATACAAGAGACCCAGTACTTC
>.|.|TRBJ1-1|TRBV4-1
CASSRPGQNTEAFF
TGCGCCAGCAGCCGACCCGGACAGAACACTGAAGCTTTCTTT
>TRBD1|few|TRBJ2-7|TRBV5-1
CASSDTGQGYEQYF
TGCGCCAGCAGCGATACGGGACAGGGCTACGAGCAGTACTTC
>.|.|TRBJ2-5|TRBV11-2
CASSLATGPQETQYF
TGTGCCAGCAGCTTAGCCACAGGCCCCCAAGAGACCCAGTACTTC
>TRBD1|.|TRBJ1-1|TRBV6-1
CASSATGAGDTEAFF
TGTGCCAGCAGTGCCACAGGGGCGGGTGACACTGAAGCTTTCTTT
>.|few|TRBJ1-2|TRBV30
CAWSLRYDYTF
TGTGCCTGGAGCTTGAGGTACGACTACACCTTC
>TRBD2|.|TRBJ2-3|TRBV4-1
CASSQVGTSGVGTTDTQYF
TGCGCCAGCAGCCAAGTCGGGACTAGCGGGGTCGGCACTACAGATACGCAGTATTTT
>.|.|TRBJ2-1|TRBV7-8
CASSPLDEQFF
TGTGCCAGCAGCCCGTTAGATGAGCAGTTCTTC
>TRBD2|once|TRBJ2-6|TRBV7-9
CASSPIAGAFSGANVLTF
TGTGCCAGCAGCCCCATAGCGGGGGCCTTCTCTGGGGCCAACGTCCTGACTTTC
>.|.|TRBJ2-2|TRBV5-1
CASSSQGGTGELFF
TGCGCCAGCAGCTCCCAGGGGGGCACCGGGGAGCTGTTTTTT
>TRBD2|few|TRBJ2-4|TRBV4-2
CASSPSGAANIQYF
TGTGCCAGCAGCCCTAGCGGGGCCGCCAACATTCAGTACTTC
>.|.|TRBJ1-6|TRBV5-1
CASSLVATGSPLHF
TGCGCCAGCAGCTTGGTCGCGACTGGTTCACCCCTCCACTTT
>TRBD1|.|TRBJ1-1|TRBV10-3
CATDDRERMNTEAFF
TGTGCCACCGATGACAGGGAGCGAATGAACACTGAAGCTTTCTTT
>TRBD2|.|TRBJ2-1|TRBV11-1
CASSSGGPGYNEQFF
TGTGCCAGCAGCTCGGGGGGTCCGGGATACAATGAGCAGTTCTTC
>TRBD1|.|TRBJ2-7|TRBV6-5
CASRLTGGSSYEQYF
TGTGCCAGCAGACTTACAGGGGGGAGCTCCTACGAGCAGTACTTC
>TRBD2|.|TRBJ2-3|TRBV10-2
CATKAGESTDTQYF
TGCGCCACCAAAGCGGGGGAGAGCACAGATACGCAGTATTTT
>TRBD2|.|TRBJ2-1|TRBV9
CASSVELAGGKEQFF
TGTGCCAGCAGCGTAGAGTTAGCGGGGGGGAAAGAGCAGTTCTTC
>.|.|TRBJ2-1|TRBV27
CANPKAGGYNEQFF
TGTGCCAACCCGAAAGCGGGTGGATACAATGAGCAGTTCTTC
>.|.|TRBJ1-1|TRBV5-1
CASTLGGARLNTEAFF
TGCGCCAGCACCCTGGGGGGGGCCAGATTGAACACTGAAGCTTTCTTT
>.|.|TRBJ2-3|TRBV9
CASSGGTTRTDTQYF
TGTGCCAGCAGCGGAGGGACAACCCGCACAGATACGCAGTATTTT
>TRBD2|few|TRBJ2-3|TRBV2
CASSEERGGTDTQYF
TGTGCCAGCAGTGAGGAGCGGGGGGGCACAGATACGCAGTATTTT
>TRBD2|few|TRBJ2-5|TRBV4-1
CASSQEGSGGADQYF
TGCGCCAGCAGCCAAGAGGGTAGCGGGGGGGCGGACCAGTACTTC
>.|.|TRBJ1-1|TRBV6-5
CASGYSGGGGNTEAFF
TGTGCCAGCGGTTACTCGGGAGGAGGAGGGAACACTGAAGCTTTCTTT
>.|few|TRBJ1-1|TRBV20-1
CSVSPGAEAFF
TGCAGCGTATCGCCGGGGGCTGAAGCTTTCTTT
>.|.|TRBJ2-7|TRBV19
CASSKADRTYEQYF
TGTGCCAGTAGTAAGGCGGACAGAACCTACGAGCAGTACTTC
>.|.|TRBJ2-3|TRBV9
CASSVELHTDTQYF
TGTGCCAGCAGCGTAGAACTACACACAGATACGCAGTATTTT
>TRBD1|.|TRBJ1-6|TRBV6-5
CASSYDRGRSPLHF
TGTGCCAGCAGTTACGACAGGGGGAGATCACCCCTCCACTTT
>.|.|TRBJ2-1|TRBV30
CAWSVFGLVYLF
TGTGCCTGGAGTGTTTTCGGACTGGTGTATCTCTTC
>.|.|TRBJ1-1|TRBV10-3
CAISESRQISEAFF
TGTGCCATCAGTGAGTCGAGACAGATTTCTGAAGCTTTCTTT
>TRBD1|.|TRBJ1-6|TRBV4-1
CASSIAGTVFSPLHF
TGCGCCAGCAGCATTGCCGGGACAGTCTTTTCACCCCTCCACTTT
>TRBD1|.|TRBJ1-1|TRBV5-1
CASSTQGGGTEAFF
TGCGCCAGCAGCACACAGGGGGGCGGCACTGAAGCTTTCTTT
>.|few|TRBJ2-6|TRBV6-1
CASSEAAVSGANVLTF
TGTGCCAGCAGTGAAGCGGCAGTCTCTGGGGCCAACGTCCTGACTTTC
>.|.|TRBJ2-3|TRBV19
CASSIVGGSTDTQYF
TGTGCCAGTAGTATAGTGGGGGGAAGCACAGATACGCAGTATTTT
>TRBD2|.|TRBJ2-7|TRBV13
CASSYWGGTYEQYF
TGTGCCAGCAGCTATTGGGGGGGAACCTACGAGCAGTACTTC
>.|.|TRBJ2-3|TRBV10-3
CAISGRGAVTDTQYF
TGTGCCATCAGTGGCCGGGGGGCCGTCACAGATACGCAGTATTTT
>.|.|TRBJ1-5|TRBV19
CASIGGFRAEAQHF
TGTGCCAGTATCGGAGGGTTCAGGGCCGAGGCCCAGCATTTT
>TRBD1|.|TRBJ2-3|TRBV7-6
CASSLGGQGSTDTQYF
TGTGCCAGCAGCTTAGGGGGACAGGGGAGCACAGATACGCAGTATTTT
>.|.|TRBJ1-4|TRBV21-1
CASSNGRGYEKLFF
TGTGCCAGCAGCAACGGAAGGGGGTATGAAAAACTGTTTTTT
>.|.|TRBJ1-1|TRBV10-2
CASTLLRDTEAFF
TGCGCCAGCACCCTATTGAGGGACACTGAAGCTTTCTTT
>.|.|TRBJ1-1|TRBV19
CASRHRARGDEAFF
TGTGCCAGTAGACACAGGGCAAGGGGAGATGAAGCTTTCTTT
>.|few|TRBJ1-1|TRBV7-2
CASSLGFGLGQNVFF
TGTGCCAGCAGCTTAGGCTTCGGACTGGGCCAAAATGTTTTCTTT
>TRBD1|few|TRBJ1-6|TRBV6-6
CATQGTGNNSPLHF
TGTGCCACCCAAGGGACAGGGAATAATTCACCCCTCCACTTT
>.|.|TRBJ1-5|TRBV12-2
CASRLGSGRGQPQHF
TGTGCAAGTCGCTTAGGTTCGGGGAGGGGCCAGCCCCAGCATTTT
>TRBD2|.|TRBJ2-1|TRBV11-2
CASRLAGSGGEQFF
TGTGCCAGCAGACTAGCGGGGTCTGGAGGAGAGCAGTTCTTC
>TRBD2|.|TRBJ2-7|TRBV6-1
CASSGTSGSYEQYF
TGTGCCAGCAGTGGGACTAGCGGATCCTACGAGCAGTACTTC
>.|.|TRBJ1-5|TRBV11-2
CASSLVYRVSNQPQHF
TGTGCCAGCAGCTTAGTCTACAGGGTTAGCAATCAGCCCCAGCATTTT